This TCR beta chain was documented in a study of T cell responses to AZD1222 COVID-19 vaccine. This clone occurred a few times. Some clones are missing from TCRdb's copy, which holds only in-frame ones; the method was immunoSEQ multiplex PCR. The repertoire consists of under 80,000 clones, with around 89% occurring once and the leading ten covering around 21%. V was shortened by 4 bases and J by 6 bases, with 19 bases between the two germline ends. From germline, CDR1 is MGHRA and CDR2 YSYEKL. This CDR3 comprises 16 residues. Specimen: peripheral blood, collected on day 0 of AZD1222 vaccination. The chain has TRBV4-1 and TRBJ2-1, with D possibly TRBD1 on 6 matching bases. This TCR was sampled from an adult in good health. CDR3: CASSRESGVPGNEQFF. CDR3 nucleotides: TGCGCCAGCAGCCGGGAATCAGGGGTTCCGGGCAATGAGCAGTTCTTC.